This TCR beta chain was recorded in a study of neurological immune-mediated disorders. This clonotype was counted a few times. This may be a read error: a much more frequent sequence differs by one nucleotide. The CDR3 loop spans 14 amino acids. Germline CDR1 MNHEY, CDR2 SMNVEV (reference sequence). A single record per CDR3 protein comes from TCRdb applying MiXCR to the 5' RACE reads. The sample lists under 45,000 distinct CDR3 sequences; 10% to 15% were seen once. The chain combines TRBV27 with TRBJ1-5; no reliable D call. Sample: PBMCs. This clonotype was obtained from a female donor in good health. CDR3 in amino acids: CASSPPGSNKPQHF. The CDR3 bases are TGTGCCAGCAGTCCCCCAGGTAGCAATAAGCCCCAGCATTTT.